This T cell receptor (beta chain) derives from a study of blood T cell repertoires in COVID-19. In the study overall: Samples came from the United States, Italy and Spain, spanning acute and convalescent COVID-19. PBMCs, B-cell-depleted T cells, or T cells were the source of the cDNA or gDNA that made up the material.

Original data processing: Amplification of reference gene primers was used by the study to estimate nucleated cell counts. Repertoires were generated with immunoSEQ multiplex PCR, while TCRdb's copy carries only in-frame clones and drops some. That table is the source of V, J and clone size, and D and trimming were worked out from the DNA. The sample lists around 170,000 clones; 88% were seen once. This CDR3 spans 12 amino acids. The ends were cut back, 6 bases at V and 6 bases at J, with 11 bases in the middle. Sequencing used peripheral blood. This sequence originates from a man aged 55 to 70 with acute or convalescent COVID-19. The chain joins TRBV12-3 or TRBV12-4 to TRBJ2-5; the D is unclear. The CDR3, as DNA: TGTGCCAGCAGGACTTCGGAGCAGACCCAGTACTTC. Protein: CASRTSEQTQYF.